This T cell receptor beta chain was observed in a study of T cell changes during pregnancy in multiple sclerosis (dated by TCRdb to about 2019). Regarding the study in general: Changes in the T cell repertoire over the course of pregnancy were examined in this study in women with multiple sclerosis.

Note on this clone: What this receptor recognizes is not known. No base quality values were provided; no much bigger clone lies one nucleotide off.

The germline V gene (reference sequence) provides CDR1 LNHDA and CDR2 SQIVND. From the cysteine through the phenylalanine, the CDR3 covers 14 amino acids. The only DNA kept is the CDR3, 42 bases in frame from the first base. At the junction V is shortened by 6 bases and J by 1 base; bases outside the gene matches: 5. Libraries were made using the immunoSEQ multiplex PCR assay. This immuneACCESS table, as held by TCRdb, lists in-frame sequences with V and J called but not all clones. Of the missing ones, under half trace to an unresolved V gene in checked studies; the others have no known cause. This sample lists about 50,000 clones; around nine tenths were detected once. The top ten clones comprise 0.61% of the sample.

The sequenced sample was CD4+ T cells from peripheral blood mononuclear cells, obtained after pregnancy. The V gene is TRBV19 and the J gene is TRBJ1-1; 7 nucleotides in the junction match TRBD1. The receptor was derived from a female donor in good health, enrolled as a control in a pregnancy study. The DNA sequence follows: TGTGCCAGTAGCCACGGGACAGAGAACACTGAAGCTTTCTTT. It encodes CASSHGTENTEAFF.